A single sample gave rise to the 16 T cell receptor beta chains below, sequenced in a study of OX40 agonist ivuxolimab in advanced cancers. The assay was immunoSEQ multiplex PCR, and TCRdb's table has in-frame clones only and misses some. The table lists 60,000 to 65,000 clones, around 80% of them singletons. Here the sequenced sample was CD4+ or CD8+ T cells sorted from blood, taken in a trial of the OX40 agonist ivuxolimab. All receptors come from an adult with an advanced solid tumor such as melanoma, head and neck, liver or kidney cancer.

This clone was seen just once. The chain joins TRBV29-1 to TRBJ2-5; 15 bases align to TRBD2. In germline, CDR1 is SQVTM, CDR2 ANQGSEA. The J segment lost 1 base and the V segment lost 1 base, leaving 10 bases of the junction unmatched. The CDR3 runs 19 residues. Here the CDR3 reads CSVEVGGTSGGRLQETQYF. The CDR3 DNA reads as TGCAGCGTTGAAGTCGGAGGGACTAGCGGGGGGCGACTCCAAGAGACCCAGTACTTC.

V usage is TRBV11-2 and J usage is TRBJ1-1; tentative D call: TRBD1 (5 bases). The germline gives CDR1 SGHAT, CDR2 FQNNGV. The CDR3 is 15 residues long. The V and J ends lost 3 bases and 0 bases respectively, with 11 bases between them. The CDR3 DNA sequence: TGTGCCAGCAGCTTTCTGGCAGGGATGAACACTGAAGCTTTCTTT. Translated: CASSFLAGMNTEAFF. Variable domain in full (rest from reference TRBV11-2 and TRBJ1-1): EAGVAQSPRYKIIEKRQSVAFWCNPISGHATLYWYQQILGQGPKLLIQFQNNGVVDDSQLPKDRFSAERLKGVDSTLKIQPAKLEDSAVYLCASSFLAGMNTEAFFGQGTRLTVV.

The J gene is TRBJ2-2, the V gene TRBV18, with 8 bases matching TRBD1. CDR3 length equals 16 residues. Germline V CDR1 and CDR2: KGHSH, LQKENI. The V and J ends lost 5 bases and 1 base, in that order; junction bases with no gene match: 6. The CDR3: CASSETGTGNTGELFF. CDR3 in DNA: TGTGCCAGCTCAGAAACCGGGACAGGGAACACCGGGGAGCTGTTTTTT.

The chain couples TRBV9 to TRBJ2-3; D might be TRBD1 or TRBD2, each matching 5 bases. This CDR3 region has 13 residues. Germline V gene sequence: CDR1 SGDLS, CDR2 YYNGEE. V shed 4 bases and J shed 6 bases, with 12 bases lying between them. The CDR3 coding sequence is TGTGCCAGCAGCTTTGGGACGGCGGATACGCAGTATTTT. It is translated as CASSFGTADTQYF.

This chain joins TRBV7-2 and TRBJ2-1; a weak D match, TRBD1 (6 bases). There are 16 residues in the CDR3. CDR1 is SGHTA and CDR2 is FQGNSA in the germline V gene. V dropped 5 bases and J dropped 1 base, with 15 bases sitting between them. The chain's CDR3 is CASSPGGQGSYNEQFF. The CDR3 DNA sequence: TGTGCCAGCAGCCCAGGAGGCCAGGGGTCCTACAATGAGCAGTTCTTC. Looking up the rest from reference TRBV7-2 and TRBJ2-1 gives the full variable domain: GAGVSQSPSNKVTEKGKDVELRCDPISGHTALYWYRQSLGQGLEFLIYFQGNSAPDKSGLPSDRFSAERTGGSVSTLTIQRTQQEDSAVYLCASSPGGQGSYNEQFFGPGTRLTVL.

The V and J genes are TRBV10-3 and TRBJ2-7; D is uncertain. Per the germline V gene, CDR1 is ENHRY and CDR2 is SYGVKD. The germline V and J ends were trimmed by 4 bases and 0 bases, with 10 bases remaining between them. This CDR3 contains 14 residues. In DNA, the CDR3 is TGTGCCATCAGTGCCTCTCTGGACTCCTACGAGCAGTACTTC. This sequence encodes CAISASLDSYEQYF.

The V and J genes are TRBV11-3 and TRBJ2-7; D might be TRBD2 (5 bases). Germline V gene data show CDR1 as SGHNT and CDR2 as YENEEA. The CDR3 covers 14 residues. Deletions cut 4 bases from V and 1 base from J, with 11 bases between. The CDR3 DNA reads TGTGCCAGCAGCTCGACGGGAAAATCCTACGAGCAGTACTTC. It is translated as CASSSTGKSYEQYF.

The V and J genes are TRBV27 and TRBJ1-4; D is unclear. The ends were cut back, 3 bases at V and 5 bases at J, with 13 bases in the middle. The CDR3 loop spans 15 amino acids. The V gene's germline CDR1 is MNHEY and CDR2 SMNVEV (reference sequence). The CDR3 loop reads CASSLGGLENEKLFF. As DNA, the CDR3 is TGTGCCAGCAGTTTGGGTGGACTGGAAAATGAAAAACTGTTTTTT.

This clone was seen a single time. V is TRBV30 and J is TRBJ2-5, with D perhaps TRBD1 (6 bases). Per the germline V gene, CDR1 is GTSNPN and CDR2 is SVGIG (reference sequence). V lost 3 bases and J lost 1, with 15 bases in between. The CDR3 sequence is 15 residues long. The CDR3 DNA sequence: TGTGCCTGGAGGGGATCCGGGACAATCCAAGAGACCCAGTACTTC. Protein: CAWRGSGTIQETQYF.

The J gene is TRBJ1-2, the V gene TRBV6-6; possibly TRBD1 for D (6 bases). V was cut by 8 bases and J by 5 bases, with 24 bases left in between. This CDR3 region has 16 residues. Germline loops: CDR1 MNHNY, CDR2 SVGAGI (reference sequence). The CDR3 sequence: CASSQGPGRGPYGYTF. The CDR3 coding sequence is TGTGCCAGCTCCCAAGGACCGGGACGGGGGCCTTATGGCTACACCTTC.

The J gene is TRBJ1-5, the V gene TRBV7-6; no clear D gene. This CDR3 contains 13 residues. The V gene lost 5 bases and the J gene lost 4 bases, with 9 bases spanning the gap. CDR1 is SGHVS, CDR2 FNYEAQ, per germline. The CDR3 coding sequence is TGTGCCAGCAGCACCGGACGAAATCAGCCCCAGCATTTT. Its protein is CASSTGRNQPQHF.

The chain couples TRBV9 to TRBJ1-6; D is ambiguous. The CDR3 is 14 residues long. Trimming removed 0 bases at V and 6 bases at J, with 7 bases between. The germline V gene encodes CDR1 SGDLS and CDR2 YYNGEE. CDR3 amino acids: CASSVDWANSPLHF. Written as DNA, the CDR3 is TGTGCCAGCAGCGTAGATTGGGCTAATTCACCCCTCCACTTT. The whole variable domain, filled in from reference TRBV9 and TRBJ1-6, reads DSGVTQTPKHLITATGQRVTLRCSPRSGDLSVYWYQQSLDQGLQFLIQYYNGEERAKGNILERFSAQQFPDLHSELNLSSLELGDSALYFCASSVDWANSPLHFGNGTRLTVT.

This chain uses TRBV7-8 with TRBJ2-3, with TRBD2 identical over 13 bases. The germline V gene encodes CDR1 SGHVS and CDR2 FQNEAQ. The trim removed 4 bases at V and 5 bases at J, leaving 6 bases unmatched. CDR3 length: 16 amino acids. For the CDR3, the DNA is TGTGCCAGCAGCTCCCGGACTAGCGGGAGACTAGATACGCAGTATTTT. Protein: CASSSRTSGRLDTQYF.

This chain connects TRBV6-5 to TRBJ1-2, with D hard to call. Trimming stripped 3 bases from V and 7 bases from J, with 15 bases between. The germline V gene encodes CDR1 MNHEY and CDR2 SVGAGI. The CDR3 is made up of 14 amino acids. CDR3 bases: TGTGCCAGCAGTTATAAATTAGGATCAGGTGGCTACACCTTC. Protein sequence: CASSYKLGSGGYTF.

The chain recombines TRBV4-2 with TRBJ2-3; D tentatively reads TRBD1 or TRBD2 (7 bases each). There are 16 residues in the CDR3. V shed 0 bases and J shed 3 bases, with 13 bases lying between them. Per germline, CDR1 LGHNA and CDR2 YNFKEQ. The CDR3 region is CASSQDGQGGTDTQYF. The CDR3 nucleotides read TGTGCCAGCAGCCAAGATGGTCAGGGGGGGACAGATACGCAGTATTTT.

This clone was counted only a few times. This sequence joins TRBV5-1 and TRBJ2-7; D uncertain. Germline V gene data show CDR1 as SGHRS and CDR2 as YFSETQ. CDR3 length equals 13 residues. Trimming removed 4 bases at V and 0 bases at J, with 8 bases between. DNA of the CDR3: TGCGCCAGCAGCACCGGGCTCTCCTACGAGCAGTACTTC. Translating gives CASSTGLSYEQYF.